A selection of T cell receptor beta chains follows, all from one sample in a study of blood T cell repertoires in COVID-19. Using immunoSEQ multiplex PCR, the repertoire was profiled, and TCRdb retains in-frame clones only, with some absent. The sample includes some 48,000 clones, 75% to 95% of them seen just once. Sample: peripheral blood. The receptors originated from a man in his 70s with acute or convalescent COVID-19. Each CDR3 is given with its conserved first and last residue. The order of the fields is J gene, D gene, V gene, clone size, CDR3 protein, CDR3 DNA. A D gene is named only where the DNA matches it firmly. Size values are once, few and many counts, or a class for expanded clones, and some rows have none.

>TRBJ1-5|TRBD1|TRBV27|-
CASSVHGDRAVQPQHF
TGTGCCAGCAGCGTTCACGGGGACAGGGCCGTTCAGCCCCAGCATTTT
>TRBJ1-6|TRBD1|TRBV5-4|-
CASSLAGDSYNSPLHF
TGTGCCAGCAGCTTGGCCGGGGACAGTTATAATTCACCCCTCCACTTT
>TRBJ1-2|-|TRBV30|-
CAWSGTRDDYGYTF
TGTGCCTGGAGTGGGACGAGGGATGACTATGGCTACACCTTC
>TRBJ2-5|TRBD1|TRBV7-2|-
CASGKTGGETQYF
TGTGCCAGCGGAAAAACAGGGGGGGAGACCCAGTACTTC
>TRBJ1-1|-|TRBV6-5|once
CASNLSFRATEAFF
TGTGCCAGCAACCTAAGTTTCAGGGCCACTGAAGCTTTCTTT
>TRBJ1-2|-|TRBV27|-
CASSPGQIHGYTF
TGTGCCAGCAGTCCCGGACAGATTCATGGCTACACCTTC
>TRBJ2-7|-|TRBV2|-
CASIPSVSSYEQYF
TGTGCCAGCATCCCTAGCGTGAGCTCCTACGAGCAGTACTTC
>TRBJ2-1|-|TRBV29-1|-
CSVEDQRQSYNEQFF
TGCAGCGTTGAAGATCAGCGCCAATCCTACAATGAGCAGTTCTTC
>TRBJ1-2|TRBD1|TRBV27|-
CASSLSPTGELGYTF
TGTGCCAGCAGTTTATCCCCGACAGGGGAGCTTGGCTACACCTTC
>TRBJ2-5|TRBD1|TRBV14|-
CASSQGTGGLETQYF
TGTGCCAGCAGCCAAGGAACAGGGGGCTTAGAGACCCAGTACTTC
>TRBJ2-3|TRBD1|TRBV19|-
CASTPQTGGTDTQYF
TGTGCCAGTACCCCTCAGACAGGGGGCACAGATACGCAGTATTTT
>TRBJ2-5|-|TRBV7-9|few
CASSLAGVAETQYF
TGTGCCAGCAGCTTAGCGGGTGTAGCAGAGACCCAGTACTTC
>TRBJ2-1|TRBD1|TRBV9|once
CASSGRTGGFNEQFF
TGTGCCAGCAGCGGAAGGACAGGGGGATTCAATGAGCAGTTCTTC
>TRBJ1-5|-|TRBV28|-
CASSLGGGRQPQHF
TGTGCCAGCAGTCTAGGGGGGGGGAGGCAGCCCCAGCATTTT
>TRBJ1-6|-|TRBV7-8|few
CASSLRSVSSYNSPLHF
TGTGCCAGCAGCTTACGGTCGGTAAGCTCCTATAATTCACCCCTCCACTTT
>TRBJ1-5|TRBD1|TRBV11-2|-
CASRGQGNGQPQHF
TGTGCCAGCAGGGGACAGGGGAATGGTCAGCCCCAGCATTTT
>TRBJ2-7|-|TRBV19|-
CASSPRDRYYEQYF
TGTGCCAGTAGTCCGCGGGACAGATACTACGAGCAGTACTTC
>TRBJ1-2|TRBD1|TRBV6-2/TRBV6-3|-
CASSYSGTAYGYTF
TGTGCCAGCAGTTACTCAGGGACAGCCTATGGCTACACCTTC
>TRBJ2-3|-|TRBV18|-
CASSPKVTSTDTQYF
TGTGCCAGCTCACCTAAAGTTACTAGCACAGATACGCAGTATTTT
>TRBJ1-4|-|TRBV27|-
CASSLWGANEKLFF
TGTGCCAGCAGTTTATGGGGGGCTAATGAAAAACTGTTTTTT
>TRBJ1-2|-|TRBV6-2/TRBV6-3|-
CASSYSLFSTVKNYGYTF
TGTGCCAGCAGTTACTCGTTGTTCAGTACAGTGAAGAACTATGGCTACACCTTC
>TRBJ1-3|-|TRBV4-3|-
CASSPTMGGTGNTIYF
TGCGCCAGCAGCCCGACGATGGGGGGAACTGGAAACACCATATATTTT
>TRBJ1-6|-|TRBV7-2|-
CASSIRSTGLNSPLHF
TGTGCCAGCAGCATCCGATCAACAGGTCTGAATTCACCCCTCCACTTT
>TRBJ1-1|-|TRBV7-9|-
CASSLAGAEAFF
TGTGCCAGCAGCTTGGCGGGGGCTGAAGCTTTCTTT
>TRBJ1-2|TRBD1|TRBV6-2/TRBV6-3|-
CASSQTTGSNTF
TGTGCCAGCAGTCAGACGACAGGGTCAAACACCTTC
>TRBJ1-6|-|TRBV27|-
CASSSRYGGSPLHF
TGTGCCAGCAGTTCCAGATACGGGGGTTCACCCCTCCACTTT
>TRBJ1-1|TRBD1|TRBV7-9|-
CASSLWTGWAEAFF
TGTGCCAGCAGCTTATGGACAGGGTGGGCTGAAGCTTTCTTT
>TRBJ2-1|-|TRBV27|-
CASSLQGGNEQFF
TGTGCCAGCAGTTTACAGGGGGGCAATGAGCAGTTCTTC
>TRBJ1-6|-|TRBV19|-
CASSIGPGNSPLHF
TGTGCCAGTAGTATTGGCCCGGGGAATTCACCCCTCCACTTT
>TRBJ1-2|TRBD1|TRBV5-5|-
CASSSSSTGNYGYTF
TGTGCCAGCAGCTCTTCCTCGACAGGGAACTATGGCTACACCTTC
>TRBJ2-2|-|TRBV11-1|-
CASSPTVLNTGELFF
TGTGCCAGCAGCCCGACAGTATTAAACACCGGGGAGCTGTTTTTT
>TRBJ2-3|TRBD2|TRBV6-4|-
CASSGTSGVTDTQYF
TGTGCCAGCAGCGGGACTAGCGGGGTTACAGATACGCAGTATTTT
>TRBJ1-2|-|TRBV29-1|-
CSVTLAGQIGYGYTF
TGCAGCGTTACACTTGCTGGGCAGATTGGCTATGGCTACACCTTC
>TRBJ1-4|-|TRBV28|-
CASSPLGGLNEKLFF
TGTGCCAGCAGTCCGCTAGGAGGGCTTAATGAAAAACTGTTTTTT
>TRBJ1-4|-|TRBV5-5|once
CASSSRLGVVVEKLFF
TGTGCCAGCAGCTCCCGGTTAGGGGTGGTAGTTGAAAAACTGTTTTTT